The clone carrying this TCR beta chain was found a few times. The CDR3 extends over 16 amino acids. Germline CDR1 and CDR2: SGHRS and YFSETQ. Trimming removed 0 bases from V and 0 bases from J; junction bases left unmatched: 5. The data are from a study of cytomegalovirus exposure and HLA in healthy donors. The study ran its PCR with 60 Vbeta and 13 Jbeta primers. The repertoire was sequenced with immunoSEQ multiplex PCR; TCRdb's copy has only in-frame clones and lacks some. Here the sample spans around 120,000 clones, approximately 82% being singletons. The chain uses TRBV5-1 and TRBJ1-1; 7 nucleotides match TRBD1. What was sequenced was PBMCs. The sequence was obtained from a boy between 2 and 10 years old in good health and CMV-seronegative. This chain's CDR3 is CASSLVPRGVNTEAFF. CDR3 nucleotide sequence: TGCGCCAGCAGCTTGGTCCCCAGGGGGGTGAACACTGAAGCTTTCTTT.